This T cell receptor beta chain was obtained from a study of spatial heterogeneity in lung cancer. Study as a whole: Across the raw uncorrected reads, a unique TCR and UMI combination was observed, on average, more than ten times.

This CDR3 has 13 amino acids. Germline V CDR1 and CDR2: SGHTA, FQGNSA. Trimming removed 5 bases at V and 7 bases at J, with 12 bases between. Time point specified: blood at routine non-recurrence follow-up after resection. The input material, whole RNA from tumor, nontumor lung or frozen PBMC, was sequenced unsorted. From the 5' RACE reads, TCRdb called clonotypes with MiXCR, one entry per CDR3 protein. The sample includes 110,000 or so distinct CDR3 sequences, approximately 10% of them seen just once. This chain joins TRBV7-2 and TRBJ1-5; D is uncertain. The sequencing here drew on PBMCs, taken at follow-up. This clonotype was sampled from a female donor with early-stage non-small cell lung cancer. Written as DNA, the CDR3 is TGTGCCAGCAGCCCGGACTTGATCCAGCCCCAGCATTTT. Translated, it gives CASSPDLIQPQHF.